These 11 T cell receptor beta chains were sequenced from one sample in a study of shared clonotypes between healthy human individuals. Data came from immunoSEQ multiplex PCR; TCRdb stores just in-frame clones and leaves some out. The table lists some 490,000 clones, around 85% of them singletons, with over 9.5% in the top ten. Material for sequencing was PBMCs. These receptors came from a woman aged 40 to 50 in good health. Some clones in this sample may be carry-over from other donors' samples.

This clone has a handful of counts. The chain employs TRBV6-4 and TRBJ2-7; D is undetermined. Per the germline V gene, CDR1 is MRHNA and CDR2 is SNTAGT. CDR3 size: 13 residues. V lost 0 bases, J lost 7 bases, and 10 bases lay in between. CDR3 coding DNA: TGTGCCAGCAGTGACTCTGCGGAAGGGGAGCAGTACTTC. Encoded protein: CASSDSAEGEQYF.

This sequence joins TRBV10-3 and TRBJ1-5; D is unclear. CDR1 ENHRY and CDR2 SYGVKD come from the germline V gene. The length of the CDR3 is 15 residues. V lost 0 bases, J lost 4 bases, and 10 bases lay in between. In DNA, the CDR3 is TGTGCCATCAGTGAGTCAATAGTGGGTAATCAGCCCCAGCATTTT. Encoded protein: CAISESIVGNQPQHF.

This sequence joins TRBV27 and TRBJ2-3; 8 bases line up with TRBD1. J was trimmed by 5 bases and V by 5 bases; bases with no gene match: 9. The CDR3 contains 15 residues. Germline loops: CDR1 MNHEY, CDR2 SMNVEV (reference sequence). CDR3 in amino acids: CASSPDRVPGDTQYF. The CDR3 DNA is TGTGCCAGCAGTCCGGACAGGGTACCGGGAGATACGCAGTATTTT.

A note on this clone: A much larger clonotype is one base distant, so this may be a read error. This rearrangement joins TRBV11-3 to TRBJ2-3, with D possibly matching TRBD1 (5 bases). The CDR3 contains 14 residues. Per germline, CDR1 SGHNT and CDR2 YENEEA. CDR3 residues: CTSSKGILTDTQYF. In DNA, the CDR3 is TGTACCAGCAGCAAGGGGATACTCACAGATACGCAGTATTTT.

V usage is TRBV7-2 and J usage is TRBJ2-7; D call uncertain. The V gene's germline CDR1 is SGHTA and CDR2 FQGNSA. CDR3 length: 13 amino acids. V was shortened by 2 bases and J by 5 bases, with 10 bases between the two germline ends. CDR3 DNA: TGTGCCAGCAGCTTATCGTCGTTCAACGAGCAGTACTTC. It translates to CASSLSSFNEQYF.

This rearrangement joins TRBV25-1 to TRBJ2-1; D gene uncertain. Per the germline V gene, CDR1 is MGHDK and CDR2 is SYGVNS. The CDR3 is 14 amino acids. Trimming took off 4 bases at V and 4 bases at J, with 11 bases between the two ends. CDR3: CASSGTTLYNEQFF. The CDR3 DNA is TGTGCCAGCAGTGGAACTACTCTTTACAATGAGCAGTTCTTC. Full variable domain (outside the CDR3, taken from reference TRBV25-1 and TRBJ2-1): EADIYQTPRYLVIGTGKKITLECSQTMGHDKMYWYQQDPGMELHLIHYSYGVNSTEKGDLSSESTVSRIRTEHFPLTLESARPSHTSQYLCASSGTTLYNEQFFGPGTRLTVL.

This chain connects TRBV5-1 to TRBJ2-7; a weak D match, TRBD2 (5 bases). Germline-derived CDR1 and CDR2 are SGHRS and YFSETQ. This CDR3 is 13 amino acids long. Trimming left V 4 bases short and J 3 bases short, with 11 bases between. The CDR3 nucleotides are TGCGCCAGCAGCCACGAGGGCCTCTACGAGCAGTACTTC. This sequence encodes CASSHEGLYEQYF.

The CDR3 DNA sequence: TGCGCCAGCAGCCAAGATTTTCCCCCGGGGGTGACCGGGGAGCTGTTTTTT. This encodes CASSQDFPPGVTGELFF. This chain links TRBV4-3 with TRBJ2-2, with a weak D call TRBD2 (6 bases). CDR3 length: 17 amino acids. Looked up from germline, CDR1 is LGHNA and CDR2 is YSLEER. Trimming shortened V by 0 bases and J by 5 bases, and 16 bases separated the two germline ends.

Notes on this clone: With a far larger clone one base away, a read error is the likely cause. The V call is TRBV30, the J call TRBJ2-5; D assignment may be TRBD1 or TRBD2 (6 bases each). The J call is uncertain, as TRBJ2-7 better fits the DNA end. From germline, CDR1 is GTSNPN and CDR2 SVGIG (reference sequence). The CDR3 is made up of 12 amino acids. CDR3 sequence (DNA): TGTACCTGGAGTGGGGGGCGTTACGAGCAGTACTTC. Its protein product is CTWSGGRYEQYF.

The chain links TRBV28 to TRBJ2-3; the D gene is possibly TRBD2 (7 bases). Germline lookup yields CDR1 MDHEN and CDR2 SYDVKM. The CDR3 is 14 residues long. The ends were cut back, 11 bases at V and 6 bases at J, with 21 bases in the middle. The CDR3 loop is CASRGREYGDTQYF. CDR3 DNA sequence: TGTGCCTCACGGGGGCGGGAGTACGGGGATACGCAGTATTTT.

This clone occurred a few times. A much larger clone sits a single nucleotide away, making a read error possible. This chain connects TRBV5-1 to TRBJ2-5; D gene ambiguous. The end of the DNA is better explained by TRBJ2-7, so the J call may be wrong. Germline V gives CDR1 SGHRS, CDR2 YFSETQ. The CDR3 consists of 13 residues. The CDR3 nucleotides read TGCGCCAGCAGCCTCACGGGTGGCTACGAGCAGTACTTC. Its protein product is CASSLTGGYEQYF.